This T cell receptor beta chain was captured in a study of technical replicates of blood from a few donors. Germline assignment: CDR1 SNHLY and CDR2 FYNNEI. This CDR3 has 16 residues. J was trimmed by 1 base and V by 4 bases; bases with no gene match: 5. Measured with immunoSEQ multiplex PCR; TCRdb has only the in-frame clones, and not every one. The data hold around 84,000 clones, with around nine tenths observed a single time. The genes are TRBV2 and TRBJ2-3, with 10 nucleotides matching TRBD1. The sequence derives from a human donor in good health. The sequencing sample was made of T cells isolated from PBMCs. The CDR3 here is CASSGGTGVRTDTQYF. CDR3 nucleotide sequence: TGTGCCAGCAGTGGTGGGACAGGGGTGCGCACAGATACGCAGTATTTT. The full variable domain, with the rest looked up from reference TRBV2 and TRBJ2-3, is EPEVTQTPSHQVTQMGQEVILRCVPISNHLYFYWYRQILGQKVEFLVSFYNNEISEKSEIFDDQFSVERPDGSNFTLKIRSTKLEDSAMYFCASSGGTGVRTDTQYFGPGTRLTVL.